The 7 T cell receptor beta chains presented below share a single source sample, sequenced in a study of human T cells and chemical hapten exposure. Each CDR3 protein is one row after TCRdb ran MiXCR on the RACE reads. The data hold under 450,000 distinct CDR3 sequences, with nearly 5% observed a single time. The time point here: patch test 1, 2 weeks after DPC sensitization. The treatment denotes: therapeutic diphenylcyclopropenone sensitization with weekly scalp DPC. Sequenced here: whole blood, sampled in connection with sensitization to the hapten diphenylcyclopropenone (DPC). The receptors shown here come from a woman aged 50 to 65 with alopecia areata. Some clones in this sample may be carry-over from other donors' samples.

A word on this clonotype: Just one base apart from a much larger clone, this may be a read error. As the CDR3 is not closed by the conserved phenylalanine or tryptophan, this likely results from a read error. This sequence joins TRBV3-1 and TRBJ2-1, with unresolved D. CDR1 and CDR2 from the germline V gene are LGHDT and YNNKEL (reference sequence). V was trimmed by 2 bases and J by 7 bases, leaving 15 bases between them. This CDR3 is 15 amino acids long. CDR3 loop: CASSQSSRLLNEQFL. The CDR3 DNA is TGTGCCAGCAGCCAAAGCTCGAGGCTTTTGAATGAGCAGTTCCTC.

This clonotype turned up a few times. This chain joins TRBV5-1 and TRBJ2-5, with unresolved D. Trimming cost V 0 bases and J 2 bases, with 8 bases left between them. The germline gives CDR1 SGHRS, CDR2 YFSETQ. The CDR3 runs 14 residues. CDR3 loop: CASSLVVAQETQYF. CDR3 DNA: TGCGCCAGCAGCTTGGTAGTAGCACAAGAGACCCAGTACTTC.

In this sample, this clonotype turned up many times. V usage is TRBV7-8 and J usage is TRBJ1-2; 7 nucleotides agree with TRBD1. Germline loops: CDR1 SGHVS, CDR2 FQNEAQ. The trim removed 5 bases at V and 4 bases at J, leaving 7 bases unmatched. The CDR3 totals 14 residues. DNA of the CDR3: TGTGCCAGCAGCCCTCCCCGGGACAGCTATGGCTACACCTTC. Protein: CASSPPRDSYGYTF.

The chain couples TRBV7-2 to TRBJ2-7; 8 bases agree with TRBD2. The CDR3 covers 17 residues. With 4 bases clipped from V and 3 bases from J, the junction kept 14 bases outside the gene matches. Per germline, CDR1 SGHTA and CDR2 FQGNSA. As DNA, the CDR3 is TGTGCCAGCAGCTCCGGACTAGCTTATAGGGGGTACTACGAGCAGTACTTC. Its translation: CASSSGLAYRGYYEQYF.

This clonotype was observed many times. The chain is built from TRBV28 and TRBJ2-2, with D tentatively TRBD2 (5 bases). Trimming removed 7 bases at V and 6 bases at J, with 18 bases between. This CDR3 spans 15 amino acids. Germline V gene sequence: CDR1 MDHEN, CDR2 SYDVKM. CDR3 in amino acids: CASTKVGEAAGELFF. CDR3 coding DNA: TGTGCCAGCACCAAAGTGGGAGAGGCGGCCGGGGAGCTGTTTTTT.

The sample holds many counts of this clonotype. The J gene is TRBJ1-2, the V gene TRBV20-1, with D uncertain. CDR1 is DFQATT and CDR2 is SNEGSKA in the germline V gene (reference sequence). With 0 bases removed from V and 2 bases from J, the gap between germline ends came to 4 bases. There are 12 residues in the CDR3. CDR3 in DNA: TGCAGTGCTAGAGAAGGCAACTATGGCTACACCTTC. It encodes CSAREGNYGYTF.

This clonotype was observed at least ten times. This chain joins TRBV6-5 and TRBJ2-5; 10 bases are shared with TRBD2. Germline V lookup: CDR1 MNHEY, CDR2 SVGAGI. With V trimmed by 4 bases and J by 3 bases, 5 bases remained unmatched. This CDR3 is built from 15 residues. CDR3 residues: CASSSPSGREETQYF. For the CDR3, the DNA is TGTGCCAGCAGTTCCCCCAGCGGGAGGGAAGAGACCCAGTACTTC.